Listed below are T cell receptor beta chains from one sample, sequenced in a study of technical replicates of blood from a handful of donors. Some clones are missing from TCRdb's copy, which holds only in-frame ones; the method was immunoSEQ multiplex PCR. Of around 79,000 clones in the sample, 85% to 95% were seen once. The sequenced sample consisted of T cells isolated from PBMCs. All receptors come from a human donor in good health. CDR3s include the opening cysteine and the closing phenylalanine or tryptophan. A D gene is named only where the DNA matches it firmly. Clone size is given for some rows only: seen once, a few or many times, or a class if the clone is expanded.

v_gene: TRBV30; d_gene: TRBD2; abundance: -; j_gene: TRBJ2-1; CDR3nt: TGTGCCTTCAGTGGGGACTACTCCTACAATGAGCAGTTCTTC; CDR3aa: CAFSGDYSYNEQFF
v_gene: TRBV5-6; d_gene: -; abundance: -; j_gene: TRBJ1-3; CDR3nt: TGTGCCAGCAGCGTGCAGGGCCCACTCTCTGGAAACACCATATATTTT; CDR3aa: CASSVQGPLSGNTIYF
v_gene: TRBV15; d_gene: TRBD1; abundance: -; j_gene: TRBJ2-3; CDR3nt: TGTGCCACCAGCAGCGGGACAGGGGCAACAGATACGCAGTATTTT; CDR3aa: CATSSGTGATDTQYF
v_gene: TRBV20-1; d_gene: -; abundance: once; j_gene: TRBJ2-5; CDR3nt: TGCAGTGCTCGCCAAGAGACCCAGTACTTC; CDR3aa: CSARQETQYF
v_gene: TRBV5-1; d_gene: TRBD2; abundance: once; j_gene: TRBJ2-7; CDR3nt: TGCGCCAGCAGCTTGGGCCGGGAGGGCTACGAGCAGTACTTC; CDR3aa: CASSLGREGYEQYF
v_gene: TRBV30; d_gene: TRBD2; abundance: -; j_gene: TRBJ2-1; CDR3nt: TGTGCCTGGAATACGGCGGGGGGAGTCCTCGGGCAGTTCTTC; CDR3aa: CAWNTAGGVLGQFF
v_gene: TRBV5-4; d_gene: -; abundance: once; j_gene: TRBJ2-2; CDR3nt: TGTGCCAGCAGCCCTATCCAGGGGCAGAGCACCGGGGAGCTGTTTTTT; CDR3aa: CASSPIQGQSTGELFF
v_gene: TRBV28; d_gene: TRBD1; abundance: -; j_gene: TRBJ2-7; CDR3nt: TGTGCCAGCAGTTTCGTAGGACAGGGAGTGTACGAGCAGTACTTC; CDR3aa: CASSFVGQGVYEQYF
v_gene: TRBV29-1; d_gene: TRBD1; abundance: -; j_gene: TRBJ1-2; CDR3nt: TGCAGCGTTGTCGGGACAGGGACGTCTAACTATGGCTACACCTTC; CDR3aa: CSVVGTGTSNYGYTF
v_gene: TRBV4-1; d_gene: TRBD1; abundance: -; j_gene: TRBJ1-6; CDR3nt: TGCGCCAGCAGCCAAGATGGGGGGACAGGGAACTCACCCCTCCACTTT; CDR3aa: CASSQDGGTGNSPLHF
v_gene: TRBV11-2; d_gene: TRBD2; abundance: once; j_gene: TRBJ2-7; CDR3nt: TGTGCCAGCAGCTTAGATGGGTGGGGACTAGCATCCTTAGGGTCCTACGAGCAGTACTTC; CDR3aa: CASSLDGWGLASLGSYEQYF
v_gene: TRBV7-7; d_gene: TRBD1; abundance: -; j_gene: TRBJ2-7; CDR3nt: TGTGCTAGCAGCCCCGGGACAGACCGCAGCGAGCAGTACTTC; CDR3aa: CASSPGTDRSEQYF
v_gene: TRBV5-4; d_gene: -; abundance: -; j_gene: TRBJ1-3; CDR3nt: TGTGCCAGCAGTATATCCGTCCCGAGCTCTGGAAACACCATATATTTT; CDR3aa: CASSISVPSSGNTIYF
v_gene: TRBV4-1; d_gene: TRBD2; abundance: -; j_gene: TRBJ2-1; CDR3nt: TGCGCCAGCAGCCAAGATGCTAGCGGGAGTCTATACTCCTACAATGAGCAGTTCTTC; CDR3aa: CASSQDASGSLYSYNEQFF
v_gene: TRBV4-1; d_gene: TRBD2; abundance: -; j_gene: TRBJ2-7; CDR3nt: TGCGCCAGCAGACCCGGGGGGAACTACGAGCAGTACTTC; CDR3aa: CASRPGGNYEQYF
v_gene: TRBV27; d_gene: TRBD2; abundance: once; j_gene: TRBJ2-3; CDR3nt: TGTGCCAGCAGTTTAACCAGCGGGAGTTTATTCGCAGATACGCAGTATTTT; CDR3aa: CASSLTSGSLFADTQYF
v_gene: TRBV14; d_gene: TRBD1; abundance: few; j_gene: TRBJ2-7; CDR3nt: TGTGCCAGCAGCCAGAGTTACAGGGGGACCGGGAGTACGATTGCCTACGAGCAGTACTTC; CDR3aa: CASSQSYRGTGSTIAYEQYF
v_gene: TRBV6-1; d_gene: TRBD1; abundance: few; j_gene: TRBJ1-1; CDR3nt: TGTGCCAGCAGTGAGGGACAGGAGAACACTGAAGCTTTCTTT; CDR3aa: CASSEGQENTEAFF
v_gene: TRBV29-1; d_gene: TRBD1; abundance: -; j_gene: TRBJ2-3; CDR3nt: TGCAGCGTAGCACAGGGGGCCCAAGATACGCAGTATTTT; CDR3aa: CSVAQGAQDTQYF
v_gene: TRBV20-1; d_gene: -; abundance: -; j_gene: TRBJ2-3; CDR3nt: TGCAGTGCGGTACAGGGCGCTACGCAGTATTTT; CDR3aa: CSAVQGATQYF
v_gene: TRBV6-5; d_gene: -; abundance: -; j_gene: TRBJ2-7; CDR3nt: TGTGCCAGCAGTTACTCGAAGCAGGGGACCTACGAGCAGTACTTC; CDR3aa: CASSYSKQGTYEQYF
v_gene: TRBV7-3; d_gene: TRBD2; abundance: -; j_gene: TRBJ2-1; CDR3nt: TGTGCCAGCAGGAGACTAGCGGGGTACAATGAGCAGTTCTTC; CDR3aa: CASRRLAGYNEQFF
v_gene: TRBV5-1; d_gene: -; abundance: -; j_gene: TRBJ1-1; CDR3nt: TGCGCCAGCAGCATAAGACAGGACCCGAACACTGAAGCTTTCTTT; CDR3aa: CASSIRQDPNTEAFF
v_gene: TRBV7-9; d_gene: TRBD1; abundance: -; j_gene: TRBJ1-1; CDR3nt: TGTGCCAGCAACAGGGGAGGTACTGAAGCTTTCTTT; CDR3aa: CASNRGGTEAFF
v_gene: TRBV9; d_gene: TRBD1; abundance: few; j_gene: TRBJ1-1; CDR3nt: TGTGCCAGCAGCGCCCTGCAGGGGGTAGCTTTCTTT; CDR3aa: CASSALQGVAFF
v_gene: TRBV10-3; d_gene: TRBD2; abundance: -; j_gene: TRBJ2-1; CDR3nt: TGTGCCATCAGTGAGAATCCGACTAGCGGGAGTCCGGCGCAGTTCTTC; CDR3aa: CAISENPTSGSPAQFF
v_gene: TRBV25-1; d_gene: -; abundance: once; j_gene: TRBJ1-2; CDR3nt: TGTGCCAGCAGCTTAGCGTGGAGCTACACCTTC; CDR3aa: CASSLAWSYTF
v_gene: TRBV27; d_gene: -; abundance: -; j_gene: TRBJ2-5; CDR3nt: TGTGCCAGCAGTTTCAGAGAGACCCAGTACTTC; CDR3aa: CASSFRETQYF
v_gene: TRBV2; d_gene: TRBD1; abundance: -; j_gene: TRBJ1-2; CDR3nt: TGTGCCAGCAGGTCGGGACAGGGGGTTGGTGGCTACACCTTC; CDR3aa: CASRSGQGVGGYTF
v_gene: TRBV6-5; d_gene: -; abundance: -; j_gene: TRBJ1-1; CDR3nt: TGTGCCAGCAGTTCCGACATCATGAACACTGAAGCTTTCTTT; CDR3aa: CASSSDIMNTEAFF
v_gene: TRBV6-1; d_gene: -; abundance: -; j_gene: TRBJ2-1; CDR3nt: TGTGCCAGCAGTGTAGGCTCAGGGGATGAGCAGTTCTTC; CDR3aa: CASSVGSGDEQFF
v_gene: TRBV28; d_gene: -; abundance: -; j_gene: TRBJ2-7; CDR3nt: TGTGCCAGCAGCCTACACAGGGCCTACGAGCAGTACTTC; CDR3aa: CASSLHRAYEQYF
v_gene: TRBV5-1; d_gene: -; abundance: -; j_gene: TRBJ2-7; CDR3nt: TGCGCCAGCAGTAGAGGGCAACAGCTTTACGAGCAGTACTTC; CDR3aa: CASSRGQQLYEQYF
v_gene: TRBV19; d_gene: TRBD2; abundance: -; j_gene: TRBJ2-1; CDR3nt: TGTGCCAGTAGTTCACTAGCGGAGTATGAGCAGTTCTTC; CDR3aa: CASSSLAEYEQFF
v_gene: TRBV28; d_gene: -; abundance: -; j_gene: TRBJ2-2; CDR3nt: TGTGCCAGCAGTTTAAGGACAGCGAACACCGGGGAGCTGTTTTTT; CDR3aa: CASSLRTANTGELFF
v_gene: TRBV29-1; d_gene: TRBD2; abundance: -; j_gene: TRBJ2-7; CDR3nt: TGCAGCGTTGGGACTAGTCCCTCCTACGAGCAGTACTTC; CDR3aa: CSVGTSPSYEQYF
v_gene: TRBV4-1; d_gene: -; abundance: -; j_gene: TRBJ1-1; CDR3nt: TGCGCCAGCAGCCATATCTACACTGAAGCTTTCTTT; CDR3aa: CASSHIYTEAFF
v_gene: TRBV5-1; d_gene: TRBD1; abundance: -; j_gene: TRBJ2-6; CDR3nt: TGCGCCAGCAGCTTCCCGGGACAGCCTAACTCTGGGGCCAACGTCCTGACTTTC; CDR3aa: CASSFPGQPNSGANVLTF
v_gene: TRBV11-2; d_gene: -; abundance: -; j_gene: TRBJ1-1; CDR3nt: TGTGCCAGCAGCTTAAGACCCCGGGGGGACACTGAAGCTTTCTTT; CDR3aa: CASSLRPRGDTEAFF
v_gene: TRBV5-1; d_gene: -; abundance: -; j_gene: TRBJ1-1; CDR3nt: TGCGCCAGCAGCTTGACCAATACAGGGTTCACTGAAGCTTTCTTT; CDR3aa: CASSLTNTGFTEAFF
v_gene: TRBV5-4; d_gene: TRBD1; abundance: -; j_gene: TRBJ2-7; CDR3nt: TGTGCCAGCAGCCAGGACAGGGGGTTGTACGAGCAGTACTTC; CDR3aa: CASSQDRGLYEQYF
v_gene: TRBV4-1; d_gene: TRBD1; abundance: -; j_gene: TRBJ2-7; CDR3nt: TGCGCCAGCAGCCAAGTTCAGGGGGACGAGCAGTACTTC; CDR3aa: CASSQVQGDEQYF
v_gene: TRBV29-1; d_gene: -; abundance: -; j_gene: TRBJ2-7; CDR3nt: TGCAGCGTTGGGGGGGAAAACTCCTACGAGCAGTACTTC; CDR3aa: CSVGGENSYEQYF
v_gene: TRBV6-5; d_gene: -; abundance: -; j_gene: TRBJ2-1; CDR3nt: TGTGCCAGCAGTGGAGACGGTAATGAGCAGTTCTTC; CDR3aa: CASSGDGNEQFF
v_gene: TRBV7-7; d_gene: TRBD1; abundance: -; j_gene: TRBJ2-2; CDR3nt: TGTGCCAGCAGCCAGACAGGGGGGGACACCGGGGAGCTGTTTTTT; CDR3aa: CASSQTGGDTGELFF
v_gene: TRBV9; d_gene: TRBD1; abundance: -; j_gene: TRBJ1-2; CDR3nt: TGTGCCAGCACCGAGGGAAGGGACAGCTTCTATGGCTACACCTTC; CDR3aa: CASTEGRDSFYGYTF
v_gene: TRBV9; d_gene: -; abundance: -; j_gene: TRBJ2-3; CDR3nt: TGTGCCAGCAGCGCCGCCCTAGCGACCAAATCAGATACGCAGTATTTT; CDR3aa: CASSAALATKSDTQYF
v_gene: TRBV5-1; d_gene: -; abundance: -; j_gene: TRBJ1-1; CDR3nt: TGCGCCAGCAGCTTCAGGGATCTGAACACTGAAGCTTTCTTT; CDR3aa: CASSFRDLNTEAFF